The 12 T cell receptor beta chains in this list originate from one sample, sequenced in a study of Ad26.COV2.S vaccination and SARS-CoV-2 variants. Sample treatment: 15 to 20 received Ad26.COV2.S at low or high dose, single or two shots; about 5 received placebo; per-sample allocation not given. Samples analyzed were those drawn on day 63 after the first vaccine or placebo injection. Assay used: immunoSEQ multiplex PCR; TCRdb lists only in-frame clones, some missing. The data show around 450,000 clones, approximately 92% seen once. The sequenced sample was peripheral blood, obtained in a trial of Ad26.COV2.S vaccine versus placebo. All receptors derive from a person aged 18 to 65 who received the Ad26.COV2.S COVID-19 vaccine or a placebo.

The J gene is TRBJ1-1, the V gene TRBV10-3; D is uncertain. The germline gives CDR1 ENHRY, CDR2 SYGVKD. Between the trimmed V and J ends, which lost 0 bases and 8 bases, there was a span of 13 bases. The CDR3 extends over 14 amino acids. CDR3 protein: CAISESIRGTEAFF. The CDR3 DNA reads as TGTGCCATCAGTGAGTCTATCAGAGGCACAGAAGCTTTCTTT.

The chain recombines TRBV6-4 with TRBJ1-2, with D tentatively TRBD1 (5 bases). The CDR3 extends over 14 amino acids. V was clipped by 7 bases and J by 3 bases, with 15 bases between them. Germline loops: CDR1 MRHNA, CDR2 SNTAGT. CDR3 DNA: TGTGCCAGCAAGGGACGTCCGGGGGACTATGGCTACACCTTC. This encodes CASKGRPGDYGYTF.

V is TRBV7-2 and J is TRBJ2-6; perhaps TRBD2 as D (6 bases). The CDR3 is 17 residues long. CDR1 is SGHTA and CDR2 is FQGNSA in the germline V gene. V was clipped by 2 bases and J by 5 bases, with 16 bases between them. CDR3 nucleotides: TGTGCCAGCAGCTTAAATTCCGGGGGAGGTAGGGCCAACGTCCTGACTTTC. It encodes CASSLNSGGGRANVLTF.

This chain connects TRBV13 to TRBJ2-1, with a tentative D call TRBD1 (5 bases). V lost 5 bases and J lost 3, with 14 bases in between. The CDR3 is made up of 15 amino acids. Per germline, CDR1 PRHDT and CDR2 FYEKMQ (reference sequence). This CDR3 is CASSPLTGDYNEQFF. CDR3 nucleotide sequence: TGTGCCAGCAGCCCTCTAACAGGAGACTACAATGAGCAGTTCTTC.

The chain recombines TRBV24-1 with TRBJ1-5, with 8 bases aligning to TRBD1. This CDR3 comprises 13 residues. In germline, CDR1 is KGHDR, CDR2 SFDVKD. The V segment lost 9 bases and the J segment 4 bases; nucleotides outside the gene matches: 4. The CDR3: CATRQGRNQPQHF. The CDR3 nucleotides read TGTGCCACCCGACAGGGGAGAAATCAGCCCCAGCATTTT.

V and J are TRBV13 and TRBJ2-3, with D hard to call. In germline, CDR1 is PRHDT, CDR2 FYEKMQ (reference sequence). The CDR3 has 15 residues. The germline V and J ends were trimmed by 11 bases and 7 bases, with 25 bases remaining between them. The CDR3 is CASKGKSPPQNTQYF. The CDR3 DNA reads as TGTGCCTCCAAGGGCAAGTCTCCCCCACAGAATACGCAGTATTTT.

This clone was seen a handful of times. The chain couples TRBV28 to TRBJ1-3; D is unresolved. Trimming left V 6 bases short and J 0 bases short, with 12 bases between. The CDR3 has 15 residues. Looked up from germline, CDR1 is MDHEN and CDR2 is SYDVKM. The chain's CDR3 is CASSLRGLSGNTIYF. The CDR3 DNA sequence: TGTGCCAGCAGCTTACGAGGTCTCTCTGGAAACACCATATATTTT.

The rearrangement joins TRBV7-8 to TRBJ1-1, with D perhaps TRBD1 (5 bases). Germline V gives CDR1 SGHVS, CDR2 FQNEAQ. The V end lost 4 bases, the J end lost 0 bases, and 27 bases lay between the germline ends. This CDR3 has 20 residues. The CDR3 sequence is CASSSQYWSSGTDLNTEAFF. CDR3 bases: TGTGCCAGCAGCTCACAGTATTGGAGTTCCGGGACTGACCTGAACACTGAAGCTTTCTTT.

The chain is built from TRBV19 and TRBJ1-2, with no clear D. V dropped 5 bases and J dropped 12 bases, with 16 bases sitting between them. This CDR3 is 12 amino acids long. Germline CDR1 reads LNHDA; CDR2 reads SQIVND (reference sequence). In nucleotides, the CDR3 is TGTGCCAGTAGTCGAGAAAGGAGCGCTCACACCTTC. Residues: CASSRERSAHTF.

The chain has TRBV29-1 and TRBJ1-2, with TRBD1 identical over 8 bases. After removal of 6 bases from V and 5 bases from J, the junction contained 8 bases not matched to a gene. The V gene's germline CDR1 is SQVTM and CDR2 ANQGSEA. This CDR3 comprises 13 residues. This chain's CDR3 is CSVYPGQDYGYTF. The CDR3 DNA reads as TGCAGCGTGTACCCGGGACAGGATTATGGCTACACCTTC.

This clone was observed a handful of times. J is TRBJ2-2 and V is TRBV2; 8 nucleotides agree with TRBD1. The germline CDR1 and CDR2 sequences are SNHLY and FYNNEI. V shed 2 bases, J shed 3 bases, and the junction held 14 bases outside the gene matches. This CDR3 has 19 amino acids. CDR3 nucleotides: TGTGCCAGCAGTGAACGGCGGAACAGGGGGTTCCAACACACCGGGGAGCTGTTTTTT. Encoded protein: CASSERRNRGFQHTGELFF.

The sample holds one count of this clone. The chain has TRBV25-1 and TRBJ1-2; tentative D call: TRBD1 (5 bases). The V end lost 3 bases, the J end lost 3 bases, and 14 bases lay between the germline ends. This CDR3 region has 15 residues. The germline V gene has CDR1 MGHDK and CDR2 SYGVNS. This CDR3 reads CASSDWGDGYYGYTF. In DNA form, the CDR3 reads TGTGCCAGCAGTGATTGGGGGGACGGCTACTATGGCTACACCTTC.